This entry lists 24 T cell receptor beta chains sequenced from one sample in a study of cytotoxic CD8 clonotypes in ibrutinib-treated CLL. Clones were sequenced by immunoSEQ multiplex PCR, and TCRdb holds only the in-frame ones, with some missing. The sample includes 20,000 to 30,000 clones, nearly 70% of them seen just once. Material: PBMCs, obtained at disease progression, from a patient treated with ibrutinib. These receptor sequences come from a human donor with chronic lymphocytic leukemia.

Judged by abundance, this clone is large. The chain combines TRBV10-3 with TRBJ1-3; 7 nucleotides align to TRBD1. In germline, CDR1 is ENHRY, CDR2 SYGVKD. V shed 6 bases, J shed 0 bases, and the junction held 5 bases outside the gene matches. The CDR3 contains 15 residues. The CDR3 loop reads CAISTDRTSGNTIYF. In DNA, the CDR3 is TGTGCCATCAGCACGGACAGGACCTCTGGAAACACCATATATTTT.

The V call is TRBV10-3, the J call TRBJ1-5, with D possibly matching TRBD1 (5 bases). This CDR3 spans 15 amino acids. CDR1 is ENHRY and CDR2 is SYGVKD in the germline V gene. V gave up 0 bases and J gave up 4 bases, with 10 bases separating them. The CDR3 region has the DNA TGTGCCATCAGTGAGTCGTCCAGGGAAAATCAGCCCCAGCATTTT. Protein product: CAISESSRENQPQHF.

The V gene is TRBV19, the J gene TRBJ1-2, with D uncertain. CDR3 length: 15 amino acids. Germline loops: CDR1 LNHDA, CDR2 SQIVND (reference sequence). The germline V and J ends were trimmed by 0 bases and 2 bases, with 10 bases remaining between them. The CDR3 DNA is TGTGCCAGTAGTATAGATGGCAGTTGGAACTATGGCTACACCTTC. The encoded protein is CASSIDGSWNYGYTF. Supplemented by reference TRBV19 and TRBJ1-2, the full variable domain reads DGGITQSPKYLFRKEGQNVTLSCEQNLNHDAMYWYRQDPGQGLRLIYYSQIVNDFQKGDIAEGYSVSREKKESFPLTVTSAQKNPTAFYLCASSIDGSWNYGYTFGSGTRLTVV.

The rearrangement uses TRBV2 and TRBJ1-4; no definite D call. V was clipped by 6 bases and J by 0 bases, with 8 bases between them. The germline CDR1 and CDR2 sequences are SNHLY and FYNNEI. The CDR3 consists of 14 residues. Written as DNA, the CDR3 is TGTGCCAGCAGGGCTCTAGCAACTAATGAAAAACTGTTTTTT. Protein sequence: CASRALATNEKLFF.

V and J are TRBV5-1 and TRBJ1-4; TRBD1 aligns across 9 bases. The CDR3 sequence is 14 residues long. In germline, CDR1 is SGHRS, CDR2 YFSETQ. Losses at the gene ends were 2 bases for V and 7 bases for J; bases not matched to a gene: 3. The CDR3 nucleotides are TGCGCCAGCAGCTTCTACAGGGGGCGTGAAAAACTGTTTTTT. Translation: CASSFYRGREKLFF.

This clone was picked up a small number of times. V usage is TRBV7-9 and J usage is TRBJ2-7; 7 bases agree with TRBD1. The germline V gene encodes CDR1 SEHNR and CDR2 FQNEAQ (reference sequence). The CDR3 extends over 13 amino acids. After removal of 5 bases from V and 7 bases from J, the junction contained 8 bases not matched to a gene. This CDR3 reads CASSPPGQKEQYF. For the CDR3, the DNA is TGTGCCAGCAGCCCTCCGGGACAGAAAGAGCAGTACTTC. The complete variable domain, with remaining parts taken from reference TRBV7-9 and TRBJ2-7, reads DTGVSQNPRHKITKRGQNVTFRCDPISEHNRLYWYRQTLGQGPEFLTYFQNEAQLEKSRLLSDRFSAERPKGSFSTLEIQRTEQGDSAMYLCASSPPGQKEQYFGPGTRLTVT.

V and J are TRBV19 and TRBJ1-2; D uncertain. V was trimmed by 7 bases and J by 8 bases, leaving 17 bases between them. In germline, CDR1 is LNHDA, CDR2 SQIVND (reference sequence). The CDR3 is 13 residues long. As DNA, the CDR3 is TGTGCCAGTACGCAAACTGGAGGGTGGGGCTACACCTTC. Translated, it gives CASTQTGGWGYTF.

This clone has more than one count but fewer than ten. The V call is TRBV4-3, the J call TRBJ1-5, with 8 bases matching TRBD1. The CDR3 covers 17 residues. Germline CDR1 reads LGHNA; CDR2 reads YSLEER. V lost 0 bases to trimming and J lost 2 bases; unmatched junction nucleotides: 6. CDR3 bases: TGCGCCAGCAGCCAAGAGCTTATGGACAGGGGCAATCAGCCCCAGCATTTT. This gives the protein CASSQELMDRGNQPQHF.

This clone has a handful of counts. The chain employs TRBV9 and TRBJ2-1; D might be TRBD2 (5 bases). This CDR3 contains 13 residues. Germline-derived CDR1 and CDR2 are SGDLS and YYNGEE. The V and J ends lost 2 bases and 8 bases respectively, with 11 bases between them. The CDR3 protein is CASSVGNGDEQFF. CDR3 bases: TGTGCCAGCAGCGTTGGGAACGGGGATGAGCAGTTCTTC.

This clone was counted only a few times. The chain couples TRBV5-5 to TRBJ2-7; D uncertain. This CDR3 has 12 residues. V lost 0 bases to trimming and J lost 3 bases, with 4 bases between them. Germline CDR1 and CDR2: SGHKS and YYEKEE (reference sequence). CDR3 nucleotide sequence: TGTGCCAGCAGCTTGGTGAACTACGAGCAGTACTTC. It encodes CASSLVNYEQYF.

V is TRBV5-1 and J is TRBJ2-1; D not resolved. V lost 2 bases to trimming and J lost 5 bases, with 14 bases between them. The CDR3 spans 15 residues. Germline lookup yields CDR1 SGHRS and CDR2 YFSETQ. The CDR3: CASSLALGRDNEQFF. The CDR3 DNA reads TGCGCCAGCAGCTTAGCCCTAGGACGGGACAATGAGCAGTTCTTC.

The gene calls are TRBV6-1 and TRBJ1-5, with a possible D match to TRBD1 (6 bases). The germline V gene has CDR1 MNHNS and CDR2 SASEGT. CDR3 length: 15 residues. V dropped 6 bases and J dropped 7 bases, with 19 bases sitting between them. The CDR3 DNA reads TGTGCCAGCAGGACCGGGACCCCTGGGGGCCAGCCCCAGCATTTT. This encodes CASRTGTPGGQPQHF.

In its sample, this clone was seen a few times. This rearrangement joins TRBV7-6 to TRBJ1-1; D unresolved. Germline CDR1 and CDR2: SGHVS and FNYEAQ. This CDR3 comprises 14 residues. Deletions cut 5 bases from V and 10 bases from J, with 20 bases between. The CDR3 coding sequence is TGTGCCAGCAGCGTTAGTGGAAGTTCGGTGACAGCTTTCTTT. It yields the protein CASSVSGSSVTAFF.

This clone was observed a handful of times. This chain joins TRBV19 and TRBJ1-6; no clear D. The CDR3 consists of 13 residues. Germline V gene lookup returns CDR1 LNHDA and CDR2 SQIVND (reference sequence). V was cut by 5 bases and J by 7 bases, with 9 bases left in between. The CDR3 sequence is CASSVGSNSPLHF. The CDR3 DNA reads TGTGCCAGTAGTGTGGGGTCCAATTCACCCCTCCACTTT.

This rearrangement joins TRBV27 to TRBJ1-2; maybe TRBD1 (6 bases). The ends were cut back, 2 bases at V and 1 base at J, with 17 bases in the middle. Germline lookup yields CDR1 MNHEY and CDR2 SMNVEV (reference sequence). The CDR3 runs 17 residues. DNA of the CDR3: TGTGCCAGCAGTTTAATTCGCGCGGGGGACATTAACTATGGCTACACCTTC. Translating it yields CASSLIRAGDINYGYTF.

The V gene is TRBV11-2, the J gene TRBJ2-3, with 12 bases lining up with TRBD2. Germline lookup yields CDR1 SGHAT and CDR2 FQNNGV. With 6 bases clipped from V and 8 bases from J, the junction kept 18 bases outside the gene matches. The CDR3 loop spans 18 amino acids. The CDR3 spells CASSIRASGGASSGTQYF. The CDR3, as DNA: TGTGCCAGCAGTATTAGGGCTAGCGGGGGGGCAAGCTCGGGTACGCAGTATTTT.

The rearrangement links TRBV7-3 to TRBJ2-3, with 10 bases identical to TRBD2. The junction had 2 bases not matched to a gene; V was cut back by 5 bases and J by 3 bases. There are 14 residues in the CDR3. Germline V lookup: CDR1 SGHTA, CDR2 FQGTGA. The chain's CDR3 is CASSRLAGTDTQYF. CDR3 sequence (DNA): TGTGCCAGCAGCCGACTAGCGGGTACAGATACGCAGTATTTT. Supplemented by reference TRBV7-3 and TRBJ2-3, the full variable domain reads GAGVSQTPSNKVTEKGKYVELRCDPISGHTALYWYRQSLGQGPEFLIYFQGTGAADDSGLPNDRFFAVRPEGSVSTLKIQRTERGDSAVYLCASSRLAGTDTQYFGPGTRLTVL.

The chain carries TRBV4-1 and TRBJ2-7; 8 nucleotides match TRBD1. Germline assignment: CDR1 MGHRA and CDR2 YSYEKL. V dropped 1 base and J dropped 0; count of bases not matched to a gene: 8. This CDR3 has 17 amino acids. CDR3 sequence reads: CASSQATGDPYSYEQYF. The CDR3 nucleotides are TGCGCCAGCAGCCAAGCGACAGGGGACCCATACTCCTACGAGCAGTACTTC.

This clone has just a few counts. J is TRBJ1-1 and V is TRBV4-2; tentative D call: TRBD1 (5 bases). Looked up from germline, CDR1 is LGHNA and CDR2 is YNFKEQ. The CDR3 length is 14 residues. V lost 3 bases and J lost 1, with 9 bases in between. In DNA form, the CDR3 reads TGTGCCAGCAGCCAGGATGACAGGAACACTGAAGCTTTCTTT. Protein product: CASSQDDRNTEAFF.

V and J are TRBV4-2 and TRBJ2-5, with D possibly TRBD2 on 6 matching bases. The CDR3 has 13 residues. V was shortened by 0 bases and J by 5 bases, with 7 bases between the two germline ends. Germline V gene data show CDR1 as LGHNA and CDR2 as YNFKEQ. The CDR3 sequence: CASSQDRGETQYF. CDR3 nucleotides: TGTGCCAGCAGCCAAGATCGGGGGGAGACCCAGTACTTC.

The chain links TRBV7-6 to TRBJ2-7; D is possibly TRBD2 (6 bases). The V gene lost 0 bases and the J gene lost 2 bases, with 8 bases spanning the gap. CDR3 length: 14 residues. The V gene's germline CDR1 is SGHVS and CDR2 FNYEAQ. The CDR3 spells CASSLAREAYEQYF. CDR3 nucleotides: TGTGCCAGCAGCTTAGCCAGGGAGGCCTACGAGCAGTACTTC.

This clone was recorded a few times. The chain employs TRBV30 and TRBJ1-2, with 7 bases identical to TRBD1. Germline CDR1 and CDR2: GTSNPN and SVGIG (reference sequence). The CDR3 length is 15 residues. Losses at the gene ends were 7 bases for V and 4 bases for J; bases not matched to a gene: 15. The CDR3 region has the DNA TGTGCCTTCCGGGACAGACCCCGTGGGGGCTATGGCTACACCTTC. This sequence encodes CAFRDRPRGGYGYTF.

The rearrangement uses TRBV27 and TRBJ1-1; D unresolved. The V and J ends lost 5 bases and 5 bases respectively, with 12 bases between them. This CDR3 has 13 residues. Germline V CDR1 and CDR2: MNHEY, SMNVEV (reference sequence). The DNA of the CDR3 is TGTGCCAGCAGTCCGGGTATGTCAACTGAAGCTTTCTTT. This codes for CASSPGMSTEAFF.

This chain uses TRBV9 with TRBJ1-2, with a weak D call TRBD1 (6 bases). CDR3 size: 15 residues. The ends were cut back, 3 bases at V and 2 bases at J, with 14 bases in the middle. Germline V gene data show CDR1 as SGDLS and CDR2 as YYNGEE. The CDR3 reads CASSEGERRNYGYTF. CDR3 sequence (DNA): TGTGCCAGCAGCGAGGGGGAAAGACGGAACTATGGCTACACCTTC.